This T cell receptor beta chain is from a study of T-cell reconstitution after alpha-beta-depleted transplantation in children. CDR1 and CDR2 (germline): SGHRS, YFSETQ. The V and J ends lost 4 bases and 0 bases, in that order; junction bases with no gene match: 8. The CDR3 contains 16 residues. Researchers prepared the TCRbeta library using unique molecular identifiers, the study reports. TCRdb reanalysed the PCR reads using MiXCR and keeps one entry per CDR3 protein. The sample lists some 520,000 distinct CDR3 sequences, approximately 29% occurring once. Source: PBMCs from the stem cell graft donor, taken from the stem cell graft. This receptor was taken from a human donor who donated a stem cell graft to a child with aplastic anemia. The V gene is TRBV5-1, the J gene TRBJ2-5; 8 bases align to TRBD2. CDR3 in amino acids: CASSVATSAYQETQYF. DNA of the CDR3: TGCGCCAGCAGCGTAGCGACTAGCGCGTACCAAGAGACCCAGTACTTC.